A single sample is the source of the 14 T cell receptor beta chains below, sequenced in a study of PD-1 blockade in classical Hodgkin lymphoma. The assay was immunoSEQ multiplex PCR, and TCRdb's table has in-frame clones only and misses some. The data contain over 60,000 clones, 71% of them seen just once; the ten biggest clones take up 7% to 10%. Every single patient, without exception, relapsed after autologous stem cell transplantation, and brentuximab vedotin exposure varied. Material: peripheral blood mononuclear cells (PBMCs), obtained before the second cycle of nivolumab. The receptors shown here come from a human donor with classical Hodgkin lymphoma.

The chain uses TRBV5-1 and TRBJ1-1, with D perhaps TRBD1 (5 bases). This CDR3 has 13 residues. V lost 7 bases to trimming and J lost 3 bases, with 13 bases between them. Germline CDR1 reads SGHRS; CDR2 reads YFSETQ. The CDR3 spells CASFDRSDTEAFF. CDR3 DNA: TGCGCCAGCTTCGACAGATCCGACACTGAAGCTTTCTTT.

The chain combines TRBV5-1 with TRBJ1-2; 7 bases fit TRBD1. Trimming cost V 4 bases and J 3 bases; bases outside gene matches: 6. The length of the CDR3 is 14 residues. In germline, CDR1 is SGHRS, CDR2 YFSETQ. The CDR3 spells CASSPQGGDYGYTF. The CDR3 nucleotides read TGCGCCAGCAGCCCTCAGGGGGGGGACTATGGCTACACCTTC.

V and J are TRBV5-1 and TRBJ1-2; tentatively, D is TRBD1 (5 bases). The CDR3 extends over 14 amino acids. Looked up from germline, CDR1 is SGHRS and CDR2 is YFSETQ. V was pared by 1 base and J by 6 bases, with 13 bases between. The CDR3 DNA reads TGCGCCAGCAGCTTGAATTCAGGGTACGATGGCTACACCTTC. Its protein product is CASSLNSGYDGYTF. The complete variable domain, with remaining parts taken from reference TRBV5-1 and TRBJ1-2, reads KAGVTQTPRYLIKTRGQQVTLSCSPISGHRSVSWYQQTPGQGLQFLFEYFSETQRNKGNFPGRFSGRQFSNSRSEMNVSTLELGDSALYLCASSLNSGYDGYTFGSGTRLTVV.

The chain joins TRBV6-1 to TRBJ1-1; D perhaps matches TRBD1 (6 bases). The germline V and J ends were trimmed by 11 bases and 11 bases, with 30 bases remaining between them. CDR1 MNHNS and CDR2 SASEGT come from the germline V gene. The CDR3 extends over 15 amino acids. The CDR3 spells CAVEPMTGVKGDAFF. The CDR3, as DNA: TGTGCCGTCGAACCCATGACAGGAGTAAAGGGAGACGCTTTCTTT.

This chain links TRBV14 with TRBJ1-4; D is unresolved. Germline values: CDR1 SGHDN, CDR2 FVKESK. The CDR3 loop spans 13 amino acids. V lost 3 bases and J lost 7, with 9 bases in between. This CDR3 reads CASSHPTAEKLFF. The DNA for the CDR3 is TGTGCCAGCAGCCACCCTACCGCTGAAAAACTGTTTTTT.

CDR3 nucleotides: TGTGCCAGTAGTATTTCTAGCGGGAACACCTACGAGCAGTACTTC. Translating gives CASSISSGNTYEQYF. The V and J genes are TRBV19 and TRBJ2-7, with 9 bases that match TRBD2. The CDR3 extends over 15 amino acids. Germline V gives CDR1 LNHDA, CDR2 SQIVND (reference sequence). V shed 3 bases, J shed 2 bases, and the junction held 5 bases outside the gene matches.

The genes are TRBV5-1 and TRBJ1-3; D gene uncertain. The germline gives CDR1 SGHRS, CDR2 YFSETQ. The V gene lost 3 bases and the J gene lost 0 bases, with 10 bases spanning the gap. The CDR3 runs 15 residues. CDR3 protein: CASSSMVSSGNTIYF. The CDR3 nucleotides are TGCGCCAGCAGCTCGATGGTCTCCTCTGGAAACACCATATATTTT.

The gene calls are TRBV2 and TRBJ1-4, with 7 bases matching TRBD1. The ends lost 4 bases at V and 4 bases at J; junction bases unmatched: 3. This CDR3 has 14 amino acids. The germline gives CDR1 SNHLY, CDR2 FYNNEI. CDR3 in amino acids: CASSARDSNEKLFF. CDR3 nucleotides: TGTGCCAGCAGTGCTCGGGACAGTAATGAAAAACTGTTTTTT.

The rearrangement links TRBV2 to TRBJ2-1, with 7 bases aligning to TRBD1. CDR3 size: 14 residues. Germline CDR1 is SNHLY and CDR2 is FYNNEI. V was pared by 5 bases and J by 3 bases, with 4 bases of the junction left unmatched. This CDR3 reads CASSSDRLYNEQFF. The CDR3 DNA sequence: TGTGCCAGCAGTTCGGACAGGCTCTACAATGAGCAGTTCTTC.

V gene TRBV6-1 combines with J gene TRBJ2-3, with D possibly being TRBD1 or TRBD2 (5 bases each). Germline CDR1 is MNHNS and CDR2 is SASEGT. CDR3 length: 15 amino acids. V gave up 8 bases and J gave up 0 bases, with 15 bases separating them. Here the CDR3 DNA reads TGTGCCAGCGCCGGGACCCCGCGGAGCACAGATACGCAGTATTTT. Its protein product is CASAGTPRSTDTQYF.

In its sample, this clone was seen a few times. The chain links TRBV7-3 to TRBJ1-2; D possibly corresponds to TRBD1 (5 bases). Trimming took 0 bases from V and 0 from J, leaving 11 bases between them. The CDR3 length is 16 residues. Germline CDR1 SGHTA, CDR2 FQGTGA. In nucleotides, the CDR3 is TGTGCCAGCAGCTTAACTCCGCAGGGAACTAACTATGGCTACACCTTC. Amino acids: CASSLTPQGTNYGYTF.

CDR3 sequence: CASSVVSSGNTIYF. CDR3 in DNA: TGCGCCAGCAGTGTGGTTAGCTCTGGAAACACCATATATTTT. The gene calls are TRBV10-2 and TRBJ1-3; D not resolved. Trimming took 4 bases from V and 0 from J, leaving 7 bases between them. Germline V gives CDR1 WSHSY, CDR2 SAAADI. This CDR3 has 14 residues.

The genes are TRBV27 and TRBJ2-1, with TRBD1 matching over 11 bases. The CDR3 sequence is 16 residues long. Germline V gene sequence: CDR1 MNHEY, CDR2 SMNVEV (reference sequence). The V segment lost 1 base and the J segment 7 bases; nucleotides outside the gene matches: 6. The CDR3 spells CASSLYPGQGENEQFF. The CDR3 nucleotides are TGTGCCAGCAGTTTATACCCGGGACAGGGGGAGAATGAGCAGTTCTTC.

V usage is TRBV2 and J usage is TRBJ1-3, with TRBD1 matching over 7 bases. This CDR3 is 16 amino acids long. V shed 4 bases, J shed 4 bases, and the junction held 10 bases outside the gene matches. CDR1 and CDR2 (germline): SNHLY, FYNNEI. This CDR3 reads CASSGYPGQFGNTIYF. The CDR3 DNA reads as TGTGCCAGCAGTGGTTACCCGGGACAGTTCGGAAACACCATATATTTT.